The sample holds one count of the clone carrying this T cell receptor beta chain. With a J-beta primer mix and a sample-barcoded 5' primer, a second PCR ran about 7 to 12 cycles. TCRdb re-called the 5' RACE reads with MiXCR, one entry per CDR3 protein. The data show under 2,000,000 distinct CDR3 sequences, with roughly 49% seen just once and around 2.1% held by the top ten. The CDR3 loop spans 13 amino acids. The germline V and J ends were trimmed by 10 bases and 0 bases, with 12 bases remaining between them. CDR1 and CDR2 (germline): ENHRY, SYGVKD. This record comes from a study of blood T cells in healthy people across ages. Study context: Roughly one uniquely barcoded beta molecule per two T cells was captured.

This receptor was identified in a woman aged 40 to 50 in good health. This chain connects TRBV10-3 to TRBJ1-1; TRBD1 is a possible D gene (5 bases). The source material was blood. CDR3 sequence reads: CATAGTVNTEAFF. The CDR3 region has the DNA TGTGCCACGGCCGGGACGGTGAACACTGAAGCTTTCTTT.